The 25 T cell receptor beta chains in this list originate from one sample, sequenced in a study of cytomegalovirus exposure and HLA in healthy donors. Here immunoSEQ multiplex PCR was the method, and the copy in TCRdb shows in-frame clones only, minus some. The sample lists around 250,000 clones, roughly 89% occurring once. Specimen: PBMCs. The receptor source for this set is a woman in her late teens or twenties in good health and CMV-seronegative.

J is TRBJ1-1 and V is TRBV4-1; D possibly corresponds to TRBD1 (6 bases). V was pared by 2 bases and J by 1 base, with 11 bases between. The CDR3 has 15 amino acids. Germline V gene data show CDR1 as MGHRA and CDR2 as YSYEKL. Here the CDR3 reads CASSQLRDKNTEAFF. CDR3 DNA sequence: TGCGCCAGCAGCCAACTCCGGGACAAGAACACTGAAGCTTTCTTT.

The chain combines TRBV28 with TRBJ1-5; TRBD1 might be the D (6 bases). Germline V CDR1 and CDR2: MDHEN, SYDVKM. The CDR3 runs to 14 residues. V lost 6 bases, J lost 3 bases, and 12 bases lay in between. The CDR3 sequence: CASRDRLLNQPQHF. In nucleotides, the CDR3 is TGTGCCAGCAGAGACAGGCTCCTCAATCAGCCCCAGCATTTT. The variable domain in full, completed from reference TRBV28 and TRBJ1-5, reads DVKVTQSSRYLVKRTGEKVFLECVQDMDHENMFWYRQDPGLGLRLIYFSYDVKMKEKGDIPEGYSVSREKKERFSLILESASTNQTSMYLCASRDRLLNQPQHFGDGTRLSIL.

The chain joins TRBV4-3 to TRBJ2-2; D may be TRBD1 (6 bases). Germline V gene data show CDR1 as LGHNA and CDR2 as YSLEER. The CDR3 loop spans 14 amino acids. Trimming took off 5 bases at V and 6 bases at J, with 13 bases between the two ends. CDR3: CASSTDSSPGELFF. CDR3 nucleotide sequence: TGCGCCAGCAGCACGGACAGCTCACCCGGGGAGCTGTTTTTT.

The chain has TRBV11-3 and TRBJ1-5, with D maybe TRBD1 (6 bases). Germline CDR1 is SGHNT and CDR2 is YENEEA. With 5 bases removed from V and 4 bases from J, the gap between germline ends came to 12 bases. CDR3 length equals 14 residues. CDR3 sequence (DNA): TGTGCCAGCAGCCTTCTACAGGGAAATCAGCCCCAGCATTTT. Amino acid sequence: CASSLLQGNQPQHF.

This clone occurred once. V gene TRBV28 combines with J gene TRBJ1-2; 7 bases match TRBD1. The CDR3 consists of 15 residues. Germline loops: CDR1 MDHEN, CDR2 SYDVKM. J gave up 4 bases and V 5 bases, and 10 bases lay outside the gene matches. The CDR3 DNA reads TGTGCCAGCAGTCCCCCGACAGGGCGCTCCTATGGCTACACCTTC. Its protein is CASSPPTGRSYGYTF.

The CDR3 loop is CASSLIGGGRNEQFF. The DNA for the CDR3 is TGTGCCAGCAGTTTAATCGGCGGGGGGAGGAATGAGCAGTTCTTC. This chain connects TRBV28 to TRBJ2-1, with 8 nucleotides matching TRBD2. CDR1 is MDHEN and CDR2 is SYDVKM in the germline V gene. V lost 2 bases, J lost 7 bases, and 7 bases stayed unmatched. This CDR3 has 15 residues.

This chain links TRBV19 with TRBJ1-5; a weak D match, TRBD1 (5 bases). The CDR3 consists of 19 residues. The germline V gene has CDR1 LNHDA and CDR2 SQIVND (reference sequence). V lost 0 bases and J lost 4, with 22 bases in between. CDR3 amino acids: CASSIDPEEGLEWNQPQHF. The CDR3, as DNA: TGTGCCAGTAGTATAGATCCGGAGGAGGGGCTCGAGTGGAATCAGCCCCAGCATTTT.

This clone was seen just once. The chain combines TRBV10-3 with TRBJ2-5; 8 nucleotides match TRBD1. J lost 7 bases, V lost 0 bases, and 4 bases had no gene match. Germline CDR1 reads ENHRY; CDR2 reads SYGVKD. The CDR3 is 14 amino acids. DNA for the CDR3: TGTGCCATCAGTGAGTCAGACAGGGGAAGGACCCAGTACTTC. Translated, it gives CAISESDRGRTQYF.

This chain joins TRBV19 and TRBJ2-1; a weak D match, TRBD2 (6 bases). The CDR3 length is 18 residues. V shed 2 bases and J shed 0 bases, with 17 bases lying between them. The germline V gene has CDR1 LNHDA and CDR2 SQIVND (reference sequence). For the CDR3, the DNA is TGTGCCAGTAGTATACCCAACTTAGCGGTAAGCTCCTACAATGAGCAGTTCTTC. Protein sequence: CASSIPNLAVSSYNEQFF.

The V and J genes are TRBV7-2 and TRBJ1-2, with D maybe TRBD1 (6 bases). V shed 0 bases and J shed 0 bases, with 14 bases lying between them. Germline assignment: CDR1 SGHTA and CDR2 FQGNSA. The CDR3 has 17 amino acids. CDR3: CASSLALGTYTNYGYTF. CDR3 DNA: TGTGCCAGCAGCTTAGCGCTAGGGACATACACTAACTATGGCTACACCTTC. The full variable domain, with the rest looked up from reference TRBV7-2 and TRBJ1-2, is GAGVSQSPSNKVTEKGKDVELRCDPISGHTALYWYRQSLGQGLEFLIYFQGNSAPDKSGLPSDRFSAERTGGSVSTLTIQRTQQEDSAVYLCASSLALGTYTNYGYTFGSGTRLTVV.

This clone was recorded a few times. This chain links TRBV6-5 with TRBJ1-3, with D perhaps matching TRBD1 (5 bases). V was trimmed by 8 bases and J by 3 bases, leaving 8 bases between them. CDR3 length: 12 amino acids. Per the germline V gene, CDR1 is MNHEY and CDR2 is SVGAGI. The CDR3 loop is CASLDSGNTIYF. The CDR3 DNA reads TGTGCCAGCTTAGACAGTGGAAACACCATATATTTT.

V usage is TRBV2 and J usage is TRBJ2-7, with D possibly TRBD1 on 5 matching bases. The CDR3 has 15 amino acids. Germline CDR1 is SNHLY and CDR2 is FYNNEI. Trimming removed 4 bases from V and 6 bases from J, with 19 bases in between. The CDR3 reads CASSAAPVGLSEQYF. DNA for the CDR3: TGTGCCAGCAGTGCCGCACCGGTGGGGCTCAGCGAGCAGTACTTC.

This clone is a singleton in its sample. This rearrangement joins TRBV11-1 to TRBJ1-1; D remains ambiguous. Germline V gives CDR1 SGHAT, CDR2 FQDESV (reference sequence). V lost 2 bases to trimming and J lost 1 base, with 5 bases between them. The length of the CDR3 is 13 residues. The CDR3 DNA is TGTGCCAGCAGCTTAAACGGGAACACTGAAGCTTTCTTT. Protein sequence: CASSLNGNTEAFF.

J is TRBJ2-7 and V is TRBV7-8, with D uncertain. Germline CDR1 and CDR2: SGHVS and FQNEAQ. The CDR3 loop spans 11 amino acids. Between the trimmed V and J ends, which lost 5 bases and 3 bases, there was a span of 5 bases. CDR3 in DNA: TGTGCCAGCAGCGGCCACTACGAGCAGTACTTC. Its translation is CASSGHYEQYF.

This CDR3 is CASSGLAGRPGVGELFF. The CDR3 DNA reads as TGTGCCAGCAGTGGACTAGCGGGGAGGCCCGGGGTCGGGGAGCTGTTTTTT. The rearrangement joins TRBV2 to TRBJ2-2; 11 positions match TRBD2. This CDR3 comprises 17 residues. CDR1 and CDR2 (germline): SNHLY, FYNNEI. V was clipped by 4 bases and J by 7 bases; unmatched bases: 11.

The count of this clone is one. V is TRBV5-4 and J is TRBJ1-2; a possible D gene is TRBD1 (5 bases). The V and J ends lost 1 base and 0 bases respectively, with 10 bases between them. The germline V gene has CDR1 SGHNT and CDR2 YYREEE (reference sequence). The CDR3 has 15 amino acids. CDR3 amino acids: CASSLNQGANYGYTF. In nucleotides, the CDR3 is TGTGCCAGCAGCTTGAATCAGGGCGCTAACTATGGCTACACCTTC.

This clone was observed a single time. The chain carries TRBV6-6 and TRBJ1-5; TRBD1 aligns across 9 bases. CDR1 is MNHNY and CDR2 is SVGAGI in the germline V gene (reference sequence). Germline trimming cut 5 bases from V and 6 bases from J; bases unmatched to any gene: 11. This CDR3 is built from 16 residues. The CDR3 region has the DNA TGTGCCAGCAGTAAATCCGGGACAGGGAGCCCTCAGCCCCAGCATTTT. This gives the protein CASSKSGTGSPQPQHF.

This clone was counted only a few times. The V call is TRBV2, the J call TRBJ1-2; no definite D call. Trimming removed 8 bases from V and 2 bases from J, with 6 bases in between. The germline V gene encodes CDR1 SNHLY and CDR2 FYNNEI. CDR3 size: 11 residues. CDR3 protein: CASGQNYGYTF. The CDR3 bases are TGTGCCAGCGGGCAGAACTATGGCTACACCTTC.

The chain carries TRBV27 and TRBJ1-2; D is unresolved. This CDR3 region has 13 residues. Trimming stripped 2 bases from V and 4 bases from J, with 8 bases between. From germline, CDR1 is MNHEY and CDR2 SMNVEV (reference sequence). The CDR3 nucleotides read TGTGCCAGCAGTTTAAGGCAGGCCTATGGCTACACCTTC. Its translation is CASSLRQAYGYTF.

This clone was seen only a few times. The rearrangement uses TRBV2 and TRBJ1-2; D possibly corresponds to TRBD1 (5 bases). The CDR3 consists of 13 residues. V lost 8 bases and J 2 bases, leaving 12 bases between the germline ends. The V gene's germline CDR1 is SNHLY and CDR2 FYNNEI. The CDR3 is CASGRGSNYGYTF. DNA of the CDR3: TGTGCCAGCGGTAGGGGATCGAACTATGGCTACACCTTC.

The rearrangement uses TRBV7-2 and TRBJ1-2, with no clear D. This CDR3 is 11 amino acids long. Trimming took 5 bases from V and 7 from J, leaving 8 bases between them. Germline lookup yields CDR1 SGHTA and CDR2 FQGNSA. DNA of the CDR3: TGTGCCAGCAGCACTGGAGCTGGCTACACCTTC. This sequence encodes CASSTGAGYTF.

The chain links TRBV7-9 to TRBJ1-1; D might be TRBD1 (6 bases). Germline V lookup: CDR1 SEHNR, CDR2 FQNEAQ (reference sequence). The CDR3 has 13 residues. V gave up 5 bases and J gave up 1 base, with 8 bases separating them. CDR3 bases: TGTGCCAGCAGCAGGACAGCGAACACTGAAGCTTTCTTT. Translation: CASSRTANTEAFF.

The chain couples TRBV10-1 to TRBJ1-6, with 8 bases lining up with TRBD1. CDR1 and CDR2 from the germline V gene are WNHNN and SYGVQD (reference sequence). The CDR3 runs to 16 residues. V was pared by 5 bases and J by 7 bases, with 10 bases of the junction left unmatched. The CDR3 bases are TGCGCCAGCAGTCCTTGGCCCTACAGGGGGAATTCACCCCTCCACTTT. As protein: CASSPWPYRGNSPLHF.

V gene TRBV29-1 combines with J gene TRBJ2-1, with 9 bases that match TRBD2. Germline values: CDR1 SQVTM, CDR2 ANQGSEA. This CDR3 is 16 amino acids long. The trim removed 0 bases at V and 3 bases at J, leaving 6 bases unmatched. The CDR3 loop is CSVEDRSSGDYNEQFF. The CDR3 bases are TGCAGCGTTGAAGATCGATCTAGCGGGGACTACAATGAGCAGTTCTTC.

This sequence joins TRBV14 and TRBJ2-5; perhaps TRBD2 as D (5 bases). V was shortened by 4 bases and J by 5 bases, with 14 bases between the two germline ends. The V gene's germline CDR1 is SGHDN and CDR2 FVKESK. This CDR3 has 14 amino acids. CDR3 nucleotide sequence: TGTGCCAGCAGCCTTTATACTAGTGAGGAGACCCAGTACTTC. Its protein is CASSLYTSEETQYF.